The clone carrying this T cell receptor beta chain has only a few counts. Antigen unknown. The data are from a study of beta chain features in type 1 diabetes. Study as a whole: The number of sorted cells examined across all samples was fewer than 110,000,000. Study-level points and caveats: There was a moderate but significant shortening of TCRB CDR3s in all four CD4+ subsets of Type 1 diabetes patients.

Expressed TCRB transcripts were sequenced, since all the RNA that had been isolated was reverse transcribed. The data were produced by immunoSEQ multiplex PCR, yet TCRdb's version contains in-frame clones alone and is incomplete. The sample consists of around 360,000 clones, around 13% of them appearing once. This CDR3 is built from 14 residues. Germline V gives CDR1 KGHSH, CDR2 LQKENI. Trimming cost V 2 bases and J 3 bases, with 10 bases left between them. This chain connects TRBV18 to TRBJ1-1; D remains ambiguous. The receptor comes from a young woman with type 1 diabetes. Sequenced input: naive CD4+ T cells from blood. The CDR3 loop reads CASSPNRGDTEAFF. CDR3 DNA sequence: TGTGCCAGCTCACCAAATCGGGGTGACACTGAAGCTTTCTTT. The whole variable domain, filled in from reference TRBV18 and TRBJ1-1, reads NAGVMQNPRHLVRRRGQEARLRCSPMKGHSHVYWYRQLPEEGLKFMVYLQKENIIDESGMPKERFSAEFPKEGPSILRIQQVVRGDSAAYFCASSPNRGDTEAFFGQGTRLTVV.